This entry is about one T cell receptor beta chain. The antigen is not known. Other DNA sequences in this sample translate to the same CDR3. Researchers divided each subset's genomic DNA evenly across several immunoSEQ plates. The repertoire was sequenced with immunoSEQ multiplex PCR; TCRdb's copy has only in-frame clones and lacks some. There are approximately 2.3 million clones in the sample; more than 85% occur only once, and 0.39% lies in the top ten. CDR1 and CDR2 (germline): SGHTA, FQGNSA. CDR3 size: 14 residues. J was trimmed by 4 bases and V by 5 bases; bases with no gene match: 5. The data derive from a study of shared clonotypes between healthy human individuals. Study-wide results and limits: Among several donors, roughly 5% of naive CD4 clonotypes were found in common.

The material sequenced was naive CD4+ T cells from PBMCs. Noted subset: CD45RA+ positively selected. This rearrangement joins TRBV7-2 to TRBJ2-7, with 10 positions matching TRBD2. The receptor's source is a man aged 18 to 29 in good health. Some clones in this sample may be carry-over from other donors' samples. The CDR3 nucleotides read TGTGCCAGCAGCCGTACTAGCGGGACATACGAGCAGTACTTC. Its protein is CASSRTSGTYEQYF.